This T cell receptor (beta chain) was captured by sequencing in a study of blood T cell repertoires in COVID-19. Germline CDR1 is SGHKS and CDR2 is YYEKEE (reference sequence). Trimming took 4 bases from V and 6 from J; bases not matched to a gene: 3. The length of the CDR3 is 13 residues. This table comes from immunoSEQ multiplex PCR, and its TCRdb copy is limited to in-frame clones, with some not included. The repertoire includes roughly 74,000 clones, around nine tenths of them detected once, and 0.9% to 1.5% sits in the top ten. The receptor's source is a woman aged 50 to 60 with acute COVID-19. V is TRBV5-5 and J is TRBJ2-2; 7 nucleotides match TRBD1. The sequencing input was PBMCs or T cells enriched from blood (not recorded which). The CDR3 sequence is CASSRDRAGELFF. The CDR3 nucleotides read TGTGCCAGCAGCCGTGACAGGGCCGGGGAGCTGTTTTTT.